This TCR beta chain was retrieved from a study of T-cell reconstitution after alpha-beta-depleted transplantation in children. Broader study findings: High day-60 TCRbeta diversity in some patients came from surviving recipient T cells and thymic progenitors. From newly produced T cells came most of the T-cell counts and diversity one year after transplant. There were reportedly several hundred expanded graft clones from which alpha-beta T cells came about two months after transplant.

In the case of this clonotype: The antigen remains unidentified.

This CDR3 has 14 residues. V was clipped by 7 bases and J by 7 bases, with 14 bases between them. The TCRbeta library incorporated unique molecular identifiers. TCRdb reprocessed the PCR reads with MiXCR, giving one entry per CDR3 protein. The sample has around 450,000 distinct CDR3 sequences, around 15% seen once; the top ten hold roughly 29%. The source of this sequence is a boy less than two years old who had a stem cell transplant for Wiskott-Aldrich syndrome, so the T cells may come from the graft donor. This specimen consisted of PBMCs, mostly from graft donor cells, obtained 360 days after TCRalphabeta/CD19-depleted stem cell transplant. This chain joins TRBV12-3 or TRBV12-4 and TRBJ1-6; D not certain. CDR3 loop: CASKIRTANSPLHF. CDR3 nucleotide sequence: TGTGCCAGCAAAATAAGAACAGCCAATTCACCCCTCCACTTT.